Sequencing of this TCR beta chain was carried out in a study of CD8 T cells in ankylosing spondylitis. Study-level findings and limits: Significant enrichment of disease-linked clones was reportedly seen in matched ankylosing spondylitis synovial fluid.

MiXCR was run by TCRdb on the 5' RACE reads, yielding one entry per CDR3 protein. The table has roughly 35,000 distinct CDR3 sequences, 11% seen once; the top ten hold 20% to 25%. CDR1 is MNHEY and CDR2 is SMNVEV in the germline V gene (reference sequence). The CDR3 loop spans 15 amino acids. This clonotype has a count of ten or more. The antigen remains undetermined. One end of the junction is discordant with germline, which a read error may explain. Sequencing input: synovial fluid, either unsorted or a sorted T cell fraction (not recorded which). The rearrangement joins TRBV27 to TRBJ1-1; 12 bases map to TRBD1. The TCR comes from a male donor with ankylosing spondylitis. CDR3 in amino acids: CASSFRDRGPLMRIF. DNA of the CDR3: TGTGCCAGCAGTTTTCGGGACAGGGGGCCCCTTATGCGGATCTTT.